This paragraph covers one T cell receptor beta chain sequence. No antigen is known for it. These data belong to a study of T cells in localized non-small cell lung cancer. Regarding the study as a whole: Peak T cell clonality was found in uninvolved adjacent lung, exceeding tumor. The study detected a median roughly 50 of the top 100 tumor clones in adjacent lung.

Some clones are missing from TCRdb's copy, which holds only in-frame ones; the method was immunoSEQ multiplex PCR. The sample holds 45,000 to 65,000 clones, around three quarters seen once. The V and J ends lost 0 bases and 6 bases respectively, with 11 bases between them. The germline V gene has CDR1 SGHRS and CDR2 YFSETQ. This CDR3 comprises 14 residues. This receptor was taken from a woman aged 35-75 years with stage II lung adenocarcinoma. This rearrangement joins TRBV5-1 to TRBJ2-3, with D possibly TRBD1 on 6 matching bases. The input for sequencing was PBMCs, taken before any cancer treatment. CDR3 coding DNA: TGCGCCAGCAGCTTGGTGGTGGGGGCTGATACGCAGTATTTT. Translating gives CASSLVVGADTQYF.